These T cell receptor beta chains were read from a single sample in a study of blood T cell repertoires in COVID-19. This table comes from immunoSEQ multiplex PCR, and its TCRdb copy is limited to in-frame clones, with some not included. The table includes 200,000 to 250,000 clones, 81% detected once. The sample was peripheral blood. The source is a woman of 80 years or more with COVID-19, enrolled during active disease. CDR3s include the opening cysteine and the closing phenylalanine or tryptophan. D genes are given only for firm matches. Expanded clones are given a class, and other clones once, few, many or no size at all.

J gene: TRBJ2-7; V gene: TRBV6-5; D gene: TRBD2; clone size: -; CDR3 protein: CASSYSSGGFPYEQYF; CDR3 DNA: TGTGCCAGCAGTTACTCCAGCGGGGGGTTCCCCTACGAGCAGTACTTC
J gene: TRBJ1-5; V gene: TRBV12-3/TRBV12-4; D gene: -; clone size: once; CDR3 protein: CASSLADNQPQHF; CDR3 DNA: TGTGCCAGCAGTTTGGCAGACAATCAGCCCCAGCATTTT
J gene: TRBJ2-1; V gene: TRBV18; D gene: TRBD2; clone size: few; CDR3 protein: CASSPQAGLYNEQFF; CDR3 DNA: TGTGCCAGCTCACCGCAAGCGGGGCTCTACAATGAGCAGTTCTTC
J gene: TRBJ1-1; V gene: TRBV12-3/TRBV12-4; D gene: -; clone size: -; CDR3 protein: CASSSGAGGEAFF; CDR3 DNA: TGTGCCAGCAGTTCAGGGGCGGGGGGTGAAGCTTTCTTT
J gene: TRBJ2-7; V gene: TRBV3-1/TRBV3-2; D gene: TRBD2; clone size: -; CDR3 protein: CASSQGLAGAYEQYF; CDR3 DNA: TGTGCCAGCAGCCAGGGTCTAGCGGGAGCTTACGAGCAGTACTTC
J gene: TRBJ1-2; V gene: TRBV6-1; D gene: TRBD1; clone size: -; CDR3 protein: CASSDGRQGQRYTF; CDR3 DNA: TGTGCCAGCAGTGATGGGAGACAGGGTCAACGCTACACCTTC
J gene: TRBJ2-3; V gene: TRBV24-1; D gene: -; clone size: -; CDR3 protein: CATSDSRGSKTDTQYF; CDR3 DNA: TGTGCCACCAGTGACTCCAGGGGTAGTAAGACAGATACGCAGTATTTT
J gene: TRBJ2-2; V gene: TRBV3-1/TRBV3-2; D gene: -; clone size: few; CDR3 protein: CASSQVRAGELFF; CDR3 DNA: TGTGCCAGCAGCCAAGTCCGGGCCGGGGAGCTGTTTTTT
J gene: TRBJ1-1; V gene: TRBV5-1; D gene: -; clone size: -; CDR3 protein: CASSTDGGLEAFF; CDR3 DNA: TGCGCCAGCAGCACGGACGGCGGACTGGAAGCTTTCTTT
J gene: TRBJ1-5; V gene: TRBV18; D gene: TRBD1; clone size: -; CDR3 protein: CASSPLQGAHSNQPQHF; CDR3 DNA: TGTGCCAGCTCACCACTACAGGGGGCCCATAGCAATCAGCCCCAGCATTTT
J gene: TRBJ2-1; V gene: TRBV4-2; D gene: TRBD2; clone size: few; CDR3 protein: CASSQGTSGRNEDEQFF; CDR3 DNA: TGTGCCAGCAGCCAAGGGACTAGCGGGAGAAATGAGGATGAGCAGTTCTTC
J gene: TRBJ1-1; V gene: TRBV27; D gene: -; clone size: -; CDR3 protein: CASSPAFTAEAFF; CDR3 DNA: TGTGCCAGCAGTCCCGCCTTTACAGCTGAAGCTTTCTTT
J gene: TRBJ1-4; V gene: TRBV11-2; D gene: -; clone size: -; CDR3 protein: CASSLTGGENEKLFF; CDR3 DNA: TGTGCCAGCAGCCTTACCGGGGGGGAAAATGAAAAACTGTTTTTT
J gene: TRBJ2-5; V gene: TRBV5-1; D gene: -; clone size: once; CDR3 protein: CASNPRQADQETQYF; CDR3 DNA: TGCGCCAGCAACCCCCGGCAGGCCGACCAAGAGACCCAGTACTTC
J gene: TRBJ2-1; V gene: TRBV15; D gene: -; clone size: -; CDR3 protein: CATSRKQPHNEQFF; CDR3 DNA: TGTGCCACCAGCAGAAAACAACCCCACAATGAGCAGTTCTTC
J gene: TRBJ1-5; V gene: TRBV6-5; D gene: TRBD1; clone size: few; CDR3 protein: CASRGQGSNQPQHF; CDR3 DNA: TGTGCCAGCAGAGGACAGGGTAGCAATCAGCCCCAGCATTTT
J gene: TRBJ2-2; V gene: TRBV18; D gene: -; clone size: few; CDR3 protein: CASSPLPGINAGELFF; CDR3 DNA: TGTGCCAGCTCACCGTTACCAGGGATTAACGCCGGGGAGCTGTTTTTT
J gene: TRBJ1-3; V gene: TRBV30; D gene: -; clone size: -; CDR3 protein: CAWSRSGGGGNTIYF; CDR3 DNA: TGTGCCTGGAGCCGGTCGGGGGGCGGCGGAAACACCATATATTTT
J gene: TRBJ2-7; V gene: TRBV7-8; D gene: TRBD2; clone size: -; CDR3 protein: CASSLAVGLAGDYEQYF; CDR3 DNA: TGTGCCAGCAGCTTAGCCGTGGGACTAGCGGGGGACTACGAGCAGTACTTC
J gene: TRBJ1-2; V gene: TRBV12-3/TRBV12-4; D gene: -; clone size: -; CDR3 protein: CASSFQAYGYTF; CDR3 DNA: TGTGCCAGCAGTTTTCAGGCTTATGGCTACACCTTC
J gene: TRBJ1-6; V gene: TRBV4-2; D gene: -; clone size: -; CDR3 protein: CASSQDGEGSRNSPLHF; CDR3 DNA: TGTGCCAGCAGCCAAGATGGGGAGGGAAGTAGGAATTCACCCCTCCACTTT
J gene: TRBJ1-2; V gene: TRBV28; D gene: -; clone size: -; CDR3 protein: CASSLPHGQLGF; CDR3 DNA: TGTGCCAGCAGCCTACCTCACGGACAGCTCGGGTTC
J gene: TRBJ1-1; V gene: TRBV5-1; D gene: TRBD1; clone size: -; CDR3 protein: CASSLGTGARTEAFF; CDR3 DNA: TGCGCCAGCAGCTTGGGGACAGGGGCCCGCACTGAAGCTTTCTTT
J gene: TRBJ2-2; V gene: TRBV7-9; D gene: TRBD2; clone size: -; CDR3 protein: CASSLGRTSGTTGELFF; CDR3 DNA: TGTGCCAGCAGCTTAGGTAGGACTAGCGGAACCACCGGGGAGCTGTTTTTT
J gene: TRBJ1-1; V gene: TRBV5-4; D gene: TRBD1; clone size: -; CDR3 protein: CASSLYGTADTEAFF; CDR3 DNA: TGTGCCAGCAGCTTATACGGGACAGCCGACACTGAAGCTTTCTTT
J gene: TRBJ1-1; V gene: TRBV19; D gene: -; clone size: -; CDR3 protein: CASLGARFGGPTPGAFF; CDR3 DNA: TGTGCCAGTCTTGGGGCCCGATTCGGGGGTCCAACCCCGGGAGCTTTCTTT
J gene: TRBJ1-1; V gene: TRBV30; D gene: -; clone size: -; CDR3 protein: CAWSKGVGGTEAFF; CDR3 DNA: TGTGCCTGGAGTAAAGGGGTAGGGGGCACTGAAGCTTTCTTT
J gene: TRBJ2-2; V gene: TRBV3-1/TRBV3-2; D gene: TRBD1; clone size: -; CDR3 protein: CASRGTDFTGELFF; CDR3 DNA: TGTGCCAGCAGGGGGACAGACTTCACCGGGGAGCTGTTTTTT
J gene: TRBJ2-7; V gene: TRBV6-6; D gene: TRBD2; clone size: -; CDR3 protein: CASGTAGGSYEQYF; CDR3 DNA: TGTGCCAGCGGTACGGCGGGAGGGTCCTACGAGCAGTACTTC
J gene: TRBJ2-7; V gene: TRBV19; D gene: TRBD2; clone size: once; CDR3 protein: CASSARLAGEIGEQYF; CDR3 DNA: TGTGCCAGTAGTGCACGACTAGCGGGAGAGATCGGCGAGCAGTACTTC
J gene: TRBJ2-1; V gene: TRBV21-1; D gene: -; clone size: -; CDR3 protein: CASSARHGEQFF; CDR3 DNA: TGTGCCAGCAGCGCCCGACACGGTGAGCAGTTCTTC
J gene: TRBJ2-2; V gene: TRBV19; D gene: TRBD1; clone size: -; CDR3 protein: CASSIGTGSNTGELFF; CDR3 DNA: TGTGCCAGTAGTATCGGGACAGGTTCGAACACCGGGGAGCTGTTTTTT
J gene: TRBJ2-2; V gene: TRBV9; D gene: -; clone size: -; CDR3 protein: CASSVDPLSTGELFF; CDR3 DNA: TGTGCCAGCAGCGTAGACCCCCTTAGCACCGGGGAGCTGTTTTTT
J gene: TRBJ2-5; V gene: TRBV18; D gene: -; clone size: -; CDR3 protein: CASSPAVETQYF; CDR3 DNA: TGTGCCAGCTCGCCCGCGGTAGAGACCCAGTACTTC
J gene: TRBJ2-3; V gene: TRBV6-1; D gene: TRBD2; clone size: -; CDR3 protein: CASSEVGGGTDTQYF; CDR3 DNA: TGTGCCAGCAGTGAAGTGGGGGGGGGCACAGATACGCAGTATTTT